These T cell receptor beta chains were read from a single sample in a study of CD8+CD57+ T cells in acquired aplastic anemia. One entry per CDR3 protein results from TCRdb running MiXCR on the reads. The data contain 150,000 to 200,000 distinct CDR3 sequences, 55% to 70% of them seen just once; the ten biggest clones take up 45%. Sequenced: sorted CD4+, CD8+, or CD8+CD57+ T cells (not recorded which) from PBMCs. The receptor source for this set is a human donor in good health. The CDR3 runs from the conserved cysteine through the conserved F or W. Fields, in order: CDR3 DNA, CDR3 protein, J gene, V gene, D gene, clone size. D genes are given only for firm matches. Some rows have no size entry. The others give once, few or many, or a class for an expanded clone.

CDR3 DNA: TGCAGTGCCAGTAGCGGGGGGGCCGGAGAGACCCAGTACTTC
CDR3 protein: CSASSGGAGETQYF
J gene: TRBJ2-5
V gene: TRBV20-1
D gene: TRBD2
clone size: once

CDR3 DNA: TGCAGTGCTAGAGGGTACCCCACCTACGAGCAGTACTTC
CDR3 protein: CSARGYPTYEQYF
J gene: TRBJ2-7
V gene: TRBV20-1
D gene: NA
clone size: NA

CDR3 DNA: TGTGCCAGCAGCTTAGCGGGGATGTCTGGAAACACCATATATTTT
CDR3 protein: CASSLAGMSGNTIYF
J gene: TRBJ1-3
V gene: TRBV7-2
D gene: NA
clone size: NA

CDR3 DNA: TGTGCCATCAGCCTTACCGGGAGCCAAACCTACGAGCAGTACTTC
CDR3 protein: CAISLTGSQTYEQYF
J gene: TRBJ2-7
V gene: TRBV10-3
D gene: NA
clone size: many

CDR3 DNA: TGCAGTGCAATGGGCCGAGGGTCCGAGGGCTCCTATAATTCACCCCTCCACTTT
CDR3 protein: CSAMGRGSEGSYNSPLHF
J gene: TRBJ1-6
V gene: TRBV20-1
D gene: NA
clone size: many

CDR3 DNA: TGTGCCAGCAGCTTACGGGGGGCCGATAATTCACCCCTCCACTTT
CDR3 protein: CASSLRGADNSPLHF
J gene: TRBJ1-6
V gene: TRBV7-8
D gene: NA
clone size: NA

CDR3 DNA: TGCAGTGCTTTCGGGACAGGGGGATCGAACACTGAAGCTTTCTTT
CDR3 protein: CSAFGTGGSNTEAFF
J gene: TRBJ1-1
V gene: TRBV20-1
D gene: TRBD1
clone size: once

CDR3 DNA: TGTGCCAGCAGCGTAGTGGATTACAATGAGCAGTTCTTC
CDR3 protein: CASSVVDYNEQFF
J gene: TRBJ2-1
V gene: TRBV9
D gene: NA
clone size: many

CDR3 DNA: TGCAGTGCTGATCGACAGGTTTTCAATGGCTACACCTTC
CDR3 protein: CSADRQVFNGYTF
J gene: TRBJ1-2
V gene: TRBV20-1
D gene: NA
clone size: NA

CDR3 DNA: TGTGCCAGCAGTGAATCCCTGAAGAACACTGGAGCTTTCTTT
CDR3 protein: CASSESLKNTGAFF
J gene: TRBJ1-1
V gene: TRBV6-1
D gene: NA
clone size: NA

CDR3 DNA: TGCGCCAGCAGCTTGGTGGGGGACAGGCGAGAGCAGTACTTC
CDR3 protein: CASSLVGDRREQYF
J gene: TRBJ2-7
V gene: TRBV5-1
D gene: TRBD1
clone size: NA

CDR3 DNA: TGCGCCACCTCATGGGCAGAGATGAACACTGAAGCTTTCTTT
CDR3 protein: CATSWAEMNTEAFF
J gene: TRBJ1-1
V gene: TRBV10-2
D gene: NA
clone size: many

CDR3 DNA: TGTGCCAGCAGCACCGGGACAGTCAACGAGCAGTACTTC
CDR3 protein: CASSTGTVNEQYF
J gene: TRBJ2-7
V gene: TRBV7-9
D gene: TRBD1
clone size: NA

CDR3 DNA: TGTGCCATCAGTGAGTCGGACCCGAGCAATCAGCCCCAGCATTTT
CDR3 protein: CAISESDPSNQPQHF
J gene: TRBJ1-5
V gene: TRBV10-3
D gene: NA
clone size: NA

CDR3 DNA: TGTGCCAGCAGTCCAGTTGGGGGGGCGAGGTGGCAGTACTTC
CDR3 protein: CASSPVGGARWQYF
J gene: TRBJ2-7
V gene: TRBV7-2
D gene: NA
clone size: NA

CDR3 DNA: TGTGCCTGGAGTCCCGACACCGGGGAGCTGTTTTTT
CDR3 protein: CAWSPDTGELFF
J gene: TRBJ2-2
V gene: TRBV30
D gene: NA
clone size: NA

CDR3 DNA: TGTGCCAGCAGTTACTCGATCGGGGGGCAGGCCTACGAGCAGTACTTC
CDR3 protein: CASSYSIGGQAYEQYF
J gene: TRBJ2-7
V gene: TRBV6-2/TRBV6-3
D gene: NA
clone size: NA

CDR3 DNA: TGTGCCAGCAGTGACTCGAGCCAGTCTGGGGATACGCAGTATTTT
CDR3 protein: CASSDSSQSGDTQYF
J gene: TRBJ2-3
V gene: TRBV6-4
D gene: NA
clone size: NA

CDR3 DNA: TGTGCCAGCAGTCCACGTTCGGGACAGGGCGATGGCTACACCTTC
CDR3 protein: CASSPRSGQGDGYTF
J gene: TRBJ1-2
V gene: TRBV27
D gene: TRBD1
clone size: many

CDR3 DNA: TGTGCCAGCACACTAGCGGGAGGCTATGAGCAGTTCTTC
CDR3 protein: CASTLAGGYEQFF
J gene: TRBJ2-1
V gene: TRBV7-9
D gene: TRBD2
clone size: NA

CDR3 DNA: TGCAGTGCTAGAGTCGGGGGGCGCCTCTACGAGCAGTACTTC
CDR3 protein: CSARVGGRLYEQYF
J gene: TRBJ2-7
V gene: TRBV20-1
D gene: NA
clone size: few

CDR3 DNA: TGTGCCAGCAGCTTCAACAGGGAGGGCTACACCTTC
CDR3 protein: CASSFNREGYTF
J gene: TRBJ1-2
V gene: TRBV7-9
D gene: NA
clone size: NA

CDR3 DNA: TGCAGCGTGGAGGCGGGCACAGATACGCAGTATTTT
CDR3 protein: CSVEAGTDTQYF
J gene: TRBJ2-3
V gene: TRBV29-1
D gene: NA
clone size: NA

CDR3 DNA: TGTGCCAGCAGGCGGAGACAGGGGCCCAGCTCCTACGAGCAGTACTTC
CDR3 protein: CASRRRQGPSSYEQYF
J gene: TRBJ2-7
V gene: TRBV2
D gene: TRBD1
clone size: few

CDR3 DNA: TGTGCCAGCAGCTGGGGGCTTAAGGAAAAACTGTTTTTT
CDR3 protein: CASSWGLKEKLFF
J gene: TRBJ1-4
V gene: TRBV7-9
D gene: NA
clone size: once

CDR3 DNA: TGTGCCAGCAGTGACGTCGGACAGCGCGGGCAGTACTTC
CDR3 protein: CASSDVGQRGQYF
J gene: TRBJ2-7
V gene: TRBV25-1
D gene: NA
clone size: NA

CDR3 DNA: TGCAGCGTTGTCGGTACGTTAGGGGACGTGAACACTGAAGCTTTCTTT
CDR3 protein: CSVVGTLGDVNTEAFF
J gene: TRBJ1-1
V gene: TRBV29-1
D gene: NA
clone size: few

CDR3 DNA: TGCGCCAGCAGCCAGGCCCCGGGACACGCCAATCAGCCCCAGCATTTT
CDR3 protein: CASSQAPGHANQPQHF
J gene: TRBJ1-5
V gene: TRBV4-1
D gene: NA
clone size: many

CDR3 DNA: TGTGCCAGCAGTACCCGGGGGGGCACTGAAGCTTTCTTT
CDR3 protein: CASSTRGGTEAFF
J gene: TRBJ1-1
V gene: TRBV6-6
D gene: NA
clone size: NA

CDR3 DNA: TGTGCCACCAGTGATTTGCAGCCTAGCGGACTTGGGAATGAGCAGTTCTTC
CDR3 protein: CATSDLQPSGLGNEQFF
J gene: TRBJ2-1
V gene: TRBV24-1
D gene: TRBD2
clone size: NA

CDR3 DNA: TGTGCCAGCAGCGTAGGGAAGGGACAGTGGGGGGAGCAGTACTTC
CDR3 protein: CASSVGKGQWGEQYF
J gene: TRBJ2-7
V gene: TRBV9
D gene: TRBD1
clone size: NA

CDR3 DNA: TGCAGCGTTGGAGGCGGGACCGGGGAGCTGTTTTTT
CDR3 protein: CSVGGGTGELFF
J gene: TRBJ2-2
V gene: TRBV29-1
D gene: NA
clone size: many

CDR3 DNA: TGCAGTGCTAGGGTACCGGGACAGGGCTACGAGCAGTACTTC
CDR3 protein: CSARVPGQGYEQYF
J gene: TRBJ2-7
V gene: TRBV20-1
D gene: TRBD1
clone size: few

CDR3 DNA: TGTGCCAGCAGTTTACCAGCGGGGGCTACCGGGGAGCAGTACTTC
CDR3 protein: CASSLPAGATGEQYF
J gene: TRBJ2-7
V gene: TRBV12-3/TRBV12-4
D gene: TRBD2
clone size: NA

CDR3 DNA: TGTGCCAGCAGCACCCCCGCCGGGCTTAACTATGGCTACACCTTC
CDR3 protein: CASSTPAGLNYGYTF
J gene: TRBJ1-2
V gene: TRBV9
D gene: NA
clone size: NA

CDR3 DNA: TGTGCCATCAGTGAGTCGAATCTGGAAGGACTTTACGAGCAGTACTTC
CDR3 protein: CAISESNLEGLYEQYF
J gene: TRBJ2-7
V gene: TRBV10-3
D gene: NA
clone size: NA

CDR3 DNA: TGTGCCAGCAGCCTAGGGGGATTGGTATGGGCCGGGGAGCTGTTTTTT
CDR3 protein: CASSLGGLVWAGELFF
J gene: TRBJ2-2
V gene: TRBV6-2/TRBV6-3
D gene: NA
clone size: many

CDR3 DNA: NA
CDR3 protein: CASSFYICSASGLAGGHGTDTQYF
J gene: TRBJ2-3
V gene: TRBV14
D gene: NA
clone size: NA

CDR3 DNA: TGTGCCAGCATGGAAGGGCTCGCGGCCCAGTACTTC
CDR3 protein: CASMEGLAAQYF
J gene: TRBJ2-5
V gene: TRBV7-9
D gene: NA
clone size: few

CDR3 DNA: TGTGCCATCAGTGCCATTCAGGGCAATGGCTACACCTTC
CDR3 protein: CAISAIQGNGYTF
J gene: TRBJ1-2
V gene: TRBV10-3
D gene: NA
clone size: NA

CDR3 DNA: TGTGCCAGCAGCTTACGGGGACAGGATCCCGGGGAGCTGTTTTTT
CDR3 protein: CASSLRGQDPGELFF
J gene: TRBJ2-2
V gene: TRBV7-6
D gene: TRBD1
clone size: NA

CDR3 DNA: TGCAGTGCTAGACAGGCATACTCTGGAAACACCATATATTTT
CDR3 protein: CSARQAYSGNTIYF
J gene: TRBJ1-3
V gene: TRBV20-1
D gene: NA
clone size: NA

CDR3 DNA: TGTGCCAGCAGCGTTAGTGGGACCGCCAAATCTTACTACGAGCAGTACTTC
CDR3 protein: CASSVSGTAKSYYEQYF
J gene: TRBJ2-7
V gene: TRBV7-2
D gene: NA
clone size: NA

CDR3 DNA: TGTGCCAGCAGTGACGGAGCGAACACTGAAGCTTTCTTT
CDR3 protein: CASSDGANTEAFF
J gene: TRBJ1-1
V gene: TRBV2
D gene: NA
clone size: once

CDR3 DNA: TGTGCCAGCAGGACAGGGGCATCGCTCGAGCAGTACTTC
CDR3 protein: CASRTGASLEQYF
J gene: TRBJ2-7
V gene: TRBV6-1
D gene: TRBD1
clone size: few

CDR3 DNA: TGTGCCATCGGTACGACGACTAGCACCTACGAGCAGTACTTC
CDR3 protein: CAIGTTTSTYEQYF
J gene: TRBJ2-7
V gene: TRBV10-3
D gene: TRBD2
clone size: few

CDR3 DNA: TGTGCCACCAGTGACACAGGGATGGATCAGCCCCAGCATTTT
CDR3 protein: CATSDTGMDQPQHF
J gene: TRBJ1-5
V gene: TRBV24-1
D gene: NA
clone size: NA

CDR3 DNA: TGCAGCGTTGCGGGGGCCAGTGAGCAGTTCTTC
CDR3 protein: CSVAGASEQFF
J gene: TRBJ2-1
V gene: TRBV29-1
D gene: NA
clone size: NA

CDR3 DNA: TGCAGCGTTGCGGACAGGAATCAGCCCCAGCATTTT
CDR3 protein: CSVADRNQPQHF
J gene: TRBJ1-5
V gene: TRBV29-1
D gene: TRBD1
clone size: NA

CDR3 DNA: TGTGCCATCAGTGGGACAGGGGGCAATCAGCCCCAGCATTTT
CDR3 protein: CAISGTGGNQPQHF
J gene: TRBJ1-5
V gene: TRBV10-3
D gene: TRBD1
clone size: NA